This T cell receptor (beta chain) was documented in a study of T cells expressing NK-cell markers. Study background: It was sorted CD3+CD56-NKG2C+, CD3+CD56+NKG2C- and CD3+CD56+NKG2C+ T cells that provided the TCR beta repertoires. Serological testing identified most of the eight sequenced donors as HCMV-seropositive and one as seronegative.

Germline CDR1 reads SGHTA; CDR2 reads FQGNSA. This CDR3 has 16 amino acids. Reanalyzing the 5' RACE reads, TCRdb keeps one entry per CDR3 protein, without DNA. This table holds approximately 550,000 distinct CDR3 sequences. On this clonotype: Its antigen is not known.

General study points: HCMV specificity was not established for the expanded NKG2C+ T cell clones. In a handful of donors, dominant CD3+CD56+NKG2C+ clonotypes ranked among the top 10 CD8+ clonotypes.

This TCR derives from a man aged 18 to 30 in good health. The gene calls are TRBV7-2 and TRBJ2-2; TCRdb lists TRBD1, though no DNA is available to test this call. What was sequenced was blood T cells: a sorted CD56 or NKG2C T cell subset, CD4+ or CD8+ T cells, or bulk PBMC T cells (not recorded which). The CDR3 reads CASSSSGLWRDRELFF.